The 26 T cell receptor beta chains below were found in one sample sequenced in a study of T cells after yellow fever vaccination. TCRdb redid the calling of the 5' RACE reads with MiXCR, one entry per CDR3 protein. Among about 130,000 distinct CDR3 sequences listed, approximately 8.4% were seen once. The sequenced sample was CD8+ T cells sorted from PBMCs, obtained on the day of the yellow fever booster vaccination. These receptors all come from a young man who received the YFV17D yellow fever vaccine.

The chain links TRBV7-9 to TRBJ2-6; D may correspond to TRBD1 or TRBD2 (5 bases each). Germline assignment: CDR1 SEHNR and CDR2 FQNEAQ (reference sequence). V was pared by 5 bases and J by 0 bases, with 11 bases between. The CDR3 has 16 amino acids. CDR3 region: CASSKGRSSGANVLTF. The CDR3 DNA reads as TGTGCCAGCAGCAAGGGACGTAGCTCTGGGGCCAACGTCCTGACTTTC. Using reference TRBV7-9 and TRBJ2-6 for the parts outside the CDR3, the full variable domain is DTGVSQNPRHKITKRGQNVTFRCDPISEHNRLYWYRQTLGQGPEFLTYFQNEAQLEKSRLLSDRFSAERPKGSFSTLEIQRTEQGDSAMYLCASSKGRSSGANVLTFGAGSRLTVL.

Ten or more counts support this clonotype. The gene calls are TRBV7-9 and TRBJ2-7; 8 bases fit TRBD1. J gave up 5 bases and V 6 bases, and 12 bases lay outside the gene matches. The CDR3 has 15 amino acids. Germline V gene data show CDR1 as SEHNR and CDR2 as FQNEAQ (reference sequence). CDR3 bases: TGTGCCAGCAGTTCCACAGGGGGTCGAAATCACGAGCAGTACGTC. Translated, it gives CASSSTGGRNHEQYV.

This chain links TRBV6-2 or TRBV6-3 with TRBJ2-5; TRBD1 is a possible D gene (6 bases). The CDR3 covers 12 residues. V was clipped by 10 bases and J by 1 base, with 10 bases between them. Germline loops: CDR1 MNHEY, CDR2 SVGEGT. The CDR3, as DNA: TGTGCCACCGAGGGGGTCCAAGAGACCCAGTACTTC. It translates to CATEGVQETQYF.

This chain links TRBV12-3 or TRBV12-4 with TRBJ2-7; maybe TRBD2 (7 bases). CDR3 length: 15 residues. Trimming pared 6 bases from V and 4 bases from J, leaving 19 bases between. The CDR3 DNA reads TGTGCCAGCAGGGCAGGGACTACAGGGTGGTACGAGCAGTACTTC. Translated, it gives CASRAGTTGWYEQYF.

The chain carries TRBV29-1 and TRBJ2-3, with D maybe TRBD1 (5 bases). The V and J ends lost 3 bases and 6 bases respectively, with 13 bases between them. CDR1 is SQVTM, CDR2 ANQGSEA, per germline. This CDR3 contains 13 residues. The CDR3 coding sequence is TGCAGCGTTGACCCCCAGGGTTGGGATACGCAGTATTTT. Its translation: CSVDPQGWDTQYF.

This clonotype was seen a handful of times. This chain joins TRBV9 and TRBJ1-3, with D unclear. The germline CDR1 and CDR2 sequences are SGDLS and YYNGEE. V dropped 8 bases and J dropped 2 bases, with 11 bases sitting between them. The CDR3 is 13 residues long. This chain's CDR3 is CASAVVPGNTIYF. The DNA for the CDR3 is TGTGCCAGTGCAGTTGTTCCTGGAAACACCATATATTTT.

V gene TRBV13 combines with J gene TRBJ2-5; TRBD2 might be the D (5 bases). The CDR3 length is 14 residues. Germline CDR1 reads PRHDT; CDR2 reads FYEKMQ (reference sequence). V was clipped by 5 bases and J by 4 bases, with 14 bases between them. CDR3 sequence reads: CASSTEEEAETQYF. DNA of the CDR3: TGTGCCAGCAGCACCGAGGAGGAGGCAGAGACCCAGTACTTC.

The gene calls are TRBV6-5 and TRBJ2-2; D call uncertain. The germline V gene has CDR1 MNHEY and CDR2 SVGAGI. The ends were cut back, 0 bases at V and 5 bases at J, with 13 bases in the middle. This CDR3 region has 16 residues. CDR3 sequence: CASSYSITQTTGELFF. The CDR3 DNA is TGTGCCAGCAGTTACTCGATTACCCAGACTACCGGGGAGCTGTTTTTT.

This clonotype has more than one count but fewer than ten. The rearrangement joins TRBV29-1 to TRBJ1-2, with a tentative D call TRBD1 (6 bases). The CDR3 contains 11 residues. Germline lookup yields CDR1 SQVTM and CDR2 ANQGSEA. Trimming shortened V by 6 bases and J by 5 bases, and 10 bases separated the two germline ends. The CDR3 protein is CSVRDTYGYTF. In DNA, the CDR3 is TGCAGCGTCCGGGACACTTATGGCTACACCTTC.

This sequence joins TRBV20-1 and TRBJ2-3, with 8 bases lining up with TRBD2. J was trimmed by 3 bases and V by 5 bases; bases with no gene match: 7. The CDR3 length is 14 residues. The germline CDR1 and CDR2 sequences are DFQATT and SNEGSKA (reference sequence). CDR3 nucleotides: TGCAGTGCTCCGGGGGGGTTGGGGACAGATACGCAGTATTTT. It translates to CSAPGGLGTDTQYF.

This clonotype appeared many times. The rearrangement joins TRBV4-3 to TRBJ1-5; D call uncertain. The germline V gene has CDR1 LGHNA and CDR2 YSLEER. There are 15 residues in the CDR3. V lost 0 bases and J 0 bases, leaving 6 bases between the germline ends. The CDR3 spells CASSQDRHSNQPQHF. In nucleotides, the CDR3 is TGCGCCAGCAGCCAAGACAGGCATAGCAATCAGCCCCAGCATTTT.

This clonotype was recorded a few times. The genes are TRBV19 and TRBJ1-2; tentatively, D is TRBD1 (6 bases). Germline V gene sequence: CDR1 LNHDA, CDR2 SQIVND (reference sequence). This CDR3 region has 15 residues. V was clipped by 0 bases and J by 4 bases, with 12 bases between them. The CDR3 DNA reads TGTGCCAGTAGTATAGATGGGGGGCCTTCCTATGGCTACACCTTC. It translates to CASSIDGGPSYGYTF.

This clonotype has only a few counts. The chain uses TRBV29-1 and TRBJ2-2; D ambiguous. CDR3 length equals 13 residues. With 4 bases removed from V and 5 bases from J, the gap between germline ends came to 11 bases. The germline V gene encodes CDR1 SQVTM and CDR2 ANQGSEA. The CDR3 here is CSVASRSTGELFF. CDR3 sequence (DNA): TGCAGCGTTGCATCGCGGAGTACCGGGGAGCTGTTTTTT.

The chain links TRBV9 to TRBJ2-1; 10 positions agree with TRBD2. The germline gives CDR1 SGDLS, CDR2 YYNGEE. After removal of 3 bases from V and 0 bases from J, the junction contained 3 bases not matched to a gene. This CDR3 has 16 residues. The chain's CDR3 is CASSAQRGGSYNEQFF. Here the CDR3 DNA reads TGTGCCAGCAGCGCTCAGCGGGGGGGCTCCTACAATGAGCAGTTCTTC.

The chain combines TRBV27 with TRBJ2-1; 10 bases are a match to TRBD2. Trimming took 3 bases from V and 8 from J; bases not matched to a gene: 7. This CDR3 region has 15 residues. In germline, CDR1 is MNHEY, CDR2 SMNVEV (reference sequence). CDR3 nucleotides: TGTGCCAGCAGTTTCCGAGGGACTAGCGTCTATGAGCAGTTCTTC. Protein: CASSFRGTSVYEQFF.

The table lists this clonotype with a few counts. The V gene is TRBV7-9, the J gene TRBJ2-7; D gene ambiguous. Germline CDR1 is SEHNR and CDR2 is FQNEAQ (reference sequence). The V gene lost 4 bases and the J gene lost 0 bases, with 10 bases spanning the gap. The CDR3 spans 14 residues. CDR3 DNA sequence: TGTGCCAGCAGCTCTTCAGGTTCCTCCTACGAGCAGTACTTC. Its translation: CASSSSGSSYEQYF.

This clonotype has only a few counts. This chain uses TRBV6-2 or TRBV6-3 with TRBJ2-3, with no clear D. The ends were cut back, 2 bases at V and 6 bases at J, with 3 bases in the middle. Germline values: CDR1 MNHEY, CDR2 SVGEGT. This CDR3 region has 11 residues. CDR3 coding DNA: TGTGCCAGCAGTTACCTGGATACGCAGTATTTT. The encoded protein is CASSYLDTQYF.

This clonotype showed up just a few times. The V and J genes are TRBV4-3 and TRBJ2-1; TRBD2 aligns across 8 bases. This CDR3 is built from 15 residues. V lost 2 bases to trimming and J lost 10 bases; unmatched junction nucleotides: 10. The germline V gene has CDR1 LGHNA and CDR2 YSLEER. The CDR3 region is CASSQTHGGGREQFF. As DNA, the CDR3 is TGCGCCAGCAGCCAAACCCACGGGGGGGGCCGCGAGCAGTTCTTC.

Here the CDR3 reads CASSLAQGVDTEAFF. The CDR3 nucleotides are TGTGCCAGCAGCTTGGCTCAGGGGGTTGACACTGAAGCTTTCTTT. The chain recombines TRBV5-6 with TRBJ1-1, with 7 bases matching TRBD1. Germline trimming cut 0 bases from V and 3 bases from J; bases unmatched to any gene: 5. CDR1 is SGHDT, CDR2 YYEEEE, per germline. The CDR3 has 15 amino acids.

This chain joins TRBV29-1 and TRBJ2-3; unclear D gene. CDR1 and CDR2 (germline): SQVTM, ANQGSEA. V gave up 3 bases and J gave up 2 bases, with 9 bases separating them. This CDR3 region has 13 residues. The CDR3 sequence is CSVEYENTDTQYF. The CDR3 region has the DNA TGCAGCGTTGAGTATGAGAACACAGATACGCAGTATTTT.

The chain links TRBV5-1 to TRBJ2-3; 8 bases map to TRBD2. After removal of 3 bases from V and 8 bases from J, the junction contained 5 bases not matched to a gene. CDR1 and CDR2 from the germline V gene are SGHRS and YFSETQ. The CDR3 totals 13 residues. CDR3 in amino acids: CASSYPGGLTQYF. The CDR3 nucleotides are TGCGCCAGCAGCTACCCGGGGGGGCTTACGCAGTATTTT.

This clonotype was detected only a few times. The chain carries TRBV6-5 and TRBJ1-3; D gene unclear. The length of the CDR3 is 14 residues. Trimming stripped 3 bases from V and 2 bases from J, with 8 bases between. The germline V gene has CDR1 MNHEY and CDR2 SVGAGI. The CDR3, as DNA: TGTGCCAGCAGTTATGGAGGGACTGGAAACACCATATATTTT. This codes for CASSYGGTGNTIYF.

The chain recombines TRBV5-6 with TRBJ1-2, with no clear D. This CDR3 region has 13 residues. Germline V gives CDR1 SGHDT, CDR2 YYEEEE. The V gene lost 2 bases and the J gene lost 8 bases, with 13 bases spanning the gap. The CDR3 spells CASSFRLEEGYTF. The CDR3 DNA reads as TGTGCCAGCAGCTTTCGGTTGGAGGAGGGCTACACCTTC.

This clonotype was detected only a few times. The chain joins TRBV10-3 to TRBJ1-1; 7 nucleotides line up with TRBD1. The CDR3 is 13 residues long. The ends lost 10 bases at V and 6 bases at J; junction bases unmatched: 11. The germline CDR1 and CDR2 sequences are ENHRY and SYGVKD. CDR3 protein: CATKGQIAAEAFF. CDR3 coding DNA: TGTGCCACCAAGGGACAGATCGCGGCTGAAGCTTTCTTT.

The CDR3 spells CASSPGQGGAEAFF. CDR3 bases: TGTGCCAGCAGCCCAGGACAGGGAGGCGCTGAAGCTTTCTTT. V and J are TRBV6-2 or TRBV6-3 and TRBJ1-1, with 8 bases identical to TRBD1. The germline CDR1 and CDR2 sequences are MNHEY and SVGEGT. The CDR3 runs to 14 residues. V dropped 6 bases and J dropped 6; count of bases not matched to a gene: 9.

The V and J genes are TRBV12-3 or TRBV12-4 and TRBJ2-6; maybe TRBD2 (5 bases). The CDR3 is 15 amino acids. With 2 bases removed from V and 3 bases from J, the gap between germline ends came to 8 bases. CDR3: CASSLFGSGANVLTF. The CDR3, as DNA: TGTGCCAGCAGTTTATTTGGGAGTGGGGCCAACGTCCTGACTTTC.